This T cell receptor beta chain is drawn from a study of shared clonotypes between healthy human individuals (dated by TCRdb to 2020 to 2021). Looking at the study overall: The cohort comprised two women and a few men aged 18 to 49 years. For each donor, three plates each were used for CD4 naive and CD4 memory, two plates were used for CD8 naive, and one plate was used for CD8 memory. To estimate repertoire size and how much clonotype sharing occurs between individuals, the study deeply sequenced the blood TCR repertoires of roughly 5 healthy adults. Different laboratories and diverse techniques were used to prepare libraries and sequence TCR repertoires, to increase sequencing depth and limit assay-specific biases. Between about 0.8 and 9 billion PBMCs per donor were obtained by leukapheresis. Study-level results and caveats: Incomplete sequencing was indicated by rarefaction of sorted-subset datasets, despite the large sequencing depth. Only blood was sampled, and tissue TCR repertoires likely differ from those in blood. Naive subsets generally had larger estimated clonotype richness than memory subsets. When a handful of donors were compared, the shared fraction of clonotypes was 5% to 6.5% for naive CD4, over 3% for naive CD8, about 2.4% for memory CD4, and roughly 0.4% for memory CD8. The small number of donors limited the genetic and exposure-history diversity represented. Based on pairwise subsampling, the degree of clonotype sharing among donors was expected to be affected by sequencing depth. Compared with non-shared clonotypes, clonotypes shared by all four sorted-subset donors had higher generation probabilities.

With respect to this clone: What antigen it recognizes has not been identified. The sample holds no much larger clone one base away, and base qualities are not on file.

Using the deep immunoSEQ assay, multiplex PCR amplified TCR CDR3 regions from genomic DNA. Genomic DNA extracted from each cell subset was distributed evenly over all wells of several immunoSEQ 96-well plates, and each plate served as one replicate. For sorted subsets, around 0.2 ug genomic DNA, equal to approximately 30,000 T cell genomes, was loaded into each replicate PCR. The purified libraries were quantified using a Qubit 3.0 fluorometer, sized with a Bioanalyzer 2100, and then quantified again using the KAPA Library Quantification kit. Each immunoSEQ 96-well plate was sequenced on its own single-read 150-cycle Illumina NextSeq 550 flow cell. The study's own analysis went as follows. Because only junctional sequences without quality scores were contained in the immunoSEQ output, filtering matching that applied to full-length reads could not be performed. To assign V/J genes and CDR3, sequences were annotated against IMGT germline references using PyIR, a Python wrapper for IgBLAST v1.9. Reads with weak V/J assignments (E-value above 1e-6), missing CDR3, stop codons, out-of-frame junctions, or ambiguous translated residues were removed. V3J clonotypes were defined as sequences sharing an identical inferred V gene, J gene, and CDR3 amino acid sequence. Percentage overlap between repertoires was computed as shared unique clonotypes divided by the size of the smaller repertoire. Three approaches were used to assess repertoire richness: RTK rarefaction, the Chao1 estimator, and Recon v2.1 estimates of unobserved clonotypes. For all TCRbeta clonotypes obtained by the gDNA method from a handful of donors, generation probabilities were computed with OLGA. TCRdb retrieved this table from immuneACCESS and kept in-frame rearrangements only. Not all clones are present; in checked studies, unresolved V genes account for under half, and no reason is known for the remainder. D and trimming were read from the DNA, whereas the V and J calls and clone size are those reported in that table. For this sample there are approximately 530,000 clones; approximately 94% appear just once. Under 0.065% of the sample lies in the top ten.

The CDR3, cysteine through phenylalanine, is 15 amino acids long. The kept DNA is CDR3 alone, 45 bases in frame from the first base. CDR1 is given as MGHRA and CDR2 as YSYEKL, both from the germline V gene. V is clipped by 1 base and J by 2 bases, and the sequence between their germline boundaries is 11 bases long. The donors were healthy, HIV-negative adults with no recently reported acute infections or vaccinations. Every donor was a Caucasian adult residing in Nashville, Tennessee, USA. CD4+ T cells were enriched through magnetic negative selection, after which naive cells were positively selected on CD45RA and the remaining negative fraction served as the memory subset. After blood collection by leukapheresis, PBMCs were isolated using Ficoll-Histopaque density gradient centrifugation and then cryopreserved in the vapor phase of liquid nitrogen. Analytical flow cytometry was used to check the purity and quantity of every magnetically sorted T cell population. From each sorted fraction, genomic DNA was isolated and quantified by UV absorbance on a Nanodrop 2000c.

The sequence was collected from a woman aged 30 to 39 in good health. This sequence uses TRBV4-1 and TRBJ1-1, with the D gene uncertain. The sample consisted of naive CD4+ T cells sorted from blood. The intended sense of this specimen's cell subset or site label: CD45RA+ positively selected. This receptor has the CDR3 CASSQVADQNTEAFF. In nucleotide form, the sequence is TGCGCCAGCAGCCAAGTGGCAGATCAAAACACTGAAGCTTTCTTT.